Listed below are T cell receptor beta chains from one sample, sequenced in a study of beta chain features in type 1 diabetes. Produced via immunoSEQ multiplex PCR; TCRdb's table is partial and in-frame only. Altogether over 65,000 clones are present, about 32% being singletons, with the ten largest covering 0.4% to 0.45%. Sequenced sample: stem cell memory CD4+ T cells from blood. These receptors all come from a woman aged 18-29 years in good health. Both conserved end residues are part of each CDR3. A D gene is named only where the DNA matches it firmly. Size is stated for part of the rows, as once, few or many counts, or as a class when the clone is expanded.

abundance	v_gene	j_gene	len	d_gene	CDR3aa	CDR3nt
once	TRBV7-2	TRBJ1-6	18	-	CASSSLPGQSSYNSPLHF	TGTGCCAGCAGCTCCCTACCCGGACAGAGCTCCTATAATTCACCCCTCCACTTT
-	TRBV11-2	TRBJ2-1	17	TRBD2	CASSPTTQSSGSSEQFF	TGTGCCAGCAGCCCCACCACACAGAGTAGCGGGAGCAGCGAGCAGTTCTTC
few	TRBV10-3	TRBJ1-5	16	TRBD1	CAISNRDRNSNQPQHF	TGTGCCATCAGTAACCGGGACAGGAATAGCAATCAGCCCCAGCATTTT
-	TRBV30	TRBJ2-3	13	-	CAWRRTEADTQYF	TGTGCCTGGAGGCGTACTGAGGCAGATACGCAGTATTTT
few	TRBV19	TRBJ2-7	15	TRBD1	CASSVADRDPYEQYF	TGTGCCAGTAGTGTGGCCGACAGGGACCCCTACGAGCAGTACTTC
-	TRBV18	TRBJ1-1	15	TRBD1	CASSSQQGTSAEAFF	TGTGCCAGCTCGTCGCAACAGGGGACCTCCGCTGAAGCTTTCTTT
-	TRBV5-4	TRBJ2-7	15	TRBD2	CASSPGLAGIYEQYF	TGTGCCAGCAGCCCCGGACTAGCGGGGATTTACGAGCAGTACTTC
-	TRBV2	TRBJ2-2	14	-	CASSEVPLAGELFF	TGTGCCAGCAGTGAAGTCCCATTAGCCGGGGAGCTGTTTTTT
few	TRBV18	TRBJ2-7	13	-	CASSPPNPYEQYF	TGTGCCAGCTCACCCCCTAACCCCTACGAGCAGTACTTC
-	TRBV27	TRBJ2-3	16	-	CASSLFQISYTDTQYF	TGTGCCAGCAGTTTATTTCAGATATCATACACAGATACGCAGTATTTT
-	TRBV19	TRBJ1-5	15	-	CASSKTEPFYQPQHF	TGTGCCAGTAGTAAAACAGAGCCTTTCTACCAGCCCCAGCATTTT
-	TRBV11-2	TRBJ2-3	19	TRBD2	CASSFAFPIAGGHGDTQYF	TGTGCCAGCAGCTTCGCTTTCCCGATAGCGGGGGGGCATGGAGATACGCAGTATTTT
few	TRBV5-1	TRBJ1-5	14	-	CASSISSGSQPQHF	TGCGCCAGCAGTATCAGTTCGGGATCTCAGCCCCAGCATTTT
-	TRBV29-1	TRBJ1-1	13	TRBD1	CSVEGQGNTEAFF	TGCAGCGTTGAGGGACAGGGGAACACTGAAGCTTTCTTT
-	TRBV29-1	TRBJ2-7	14	TRBD1	CSVAPKDRVYEQYF	TGCAGCGTTGCACCTAAGGACAGGGTGTACGAGCAGTACTTC
few	TRBV14	TRBJ2-1	14	-	CASSQDERRTEQFF	TGTGCCAGCAGCCAAGATGAGAGGCGAACTGAGCAGTTCTTC
-	TRBV7-2	TRBJ2-7	15	-	CASSPGVRSSYEQYF	TGTGCCAGCAGTCCGGGGGTCAGGAGCTCCTACGAGCAGTACTTC
-	TRBV15	TRBJ2-7	17	-	CATSRASPVVRGLEQYF	TGTGCCACCAGCAGAGCTTCACCGGTGGTCAGGGGCCTCGAGCAGTACTTC
-	TRBV2	TRBJ2-7	16	TRBD2	CASSEGAGRDLDEQYF	TGTGCCAGCAGTGAAGGAGCGGGAAGGGACCTGGACGAGCAGTACTTC
few	TRBV7-2	TRBJ2-5	14	-	CAGGRGDLGETQYF	TGTGCCGGGGGCCGGGGGGACCTCGGCGAGACCCAGTACTTC
few	TRBV2	TRBJ2-3	12	-	CASSYSTDTQYF	TGTGCCAGCAGCTACAGCACAGATACGCAGTATTTT
-	TRBV5-1	TRBJ2-3	17	TRBD2	CASSWKLAGVITDTQYF	TGCGCCAGCAGCTGGAAACTAGCGGGGGTAATCACAGATACGCAGTATTTT
few	TRBV18	TRBJ1-3	18	TRBD1	CASSPNRGPLISGNTIYF	TGTGCCAGCTCACCGAACAGGGGGCCCTTGATCTCTGGAAACACCATATATTTT
-	TRBV2	TRBJ2-5	12	-	CASNYYSGTQYF	TGTGCCAGCAATTACTATTCGGGGACCCAGTACTTC
-	TRBV9	TRBJ2-1	15	TRBD2	CASSPTSGSYNEQFF	TGTGCCAGCAGCCCCACTAGCGGGAGCTACAATGAGCAGTTCTTC
-	TRBV9	TRBJ2-2	14	-	CASSVANLAGELFF	TGTGCCAGCAGCGTAGCTAACCTAGCAGGGGAGCTGTTTTTT
few	TRBV4-1	TRBJ1-3	15	-	CASSQGSSSGNTIYF	TGCGCCAGCAGCCAGGGCAGCTCCTCTGGAAACACCATATATTTT
-	TRBV15	TRBJ2-5	13	-	CATSRGQQETQYF	TGTGCCACCAGCAGAGGACAGCAAGAGACCCAGTACTTC
few	TRBV9	TRBJ1-2	14	-	CASSAGGISDGYTF	TGTGCCAGCAGCGCCGGGGGGATCTCTGACGGCTACACCTTC
few	TRBV5-1	TRBJ2-7	16	-	CASSLNPGVGFYEQYF	TGCGCCAGCAGCCTGAACCCCGGGGTCGGGTTCTACGAGCAGTACTTC
-	TRBV6-1	TRBJ2-1	14	-	CASKWEWSYNEQFF	TGTGCCAGCAAATGGGAGTGGTCCTACAATGAGCAGTTCTTC
-	TRBV4-1	TRBJ1-1	16	-	CASSQGQGRFNTEAFF	TGCGCCAGCAGCCAAGGGCAGGGCAGATTTAACACTGAAGCTTTCTTT
-	TRBV4-1	TRBJ2-1	18	TRBD2	CASSLNPAAGGLYNEQFF	TGCGCCAGCAGTCTCAATCCCGCAGCGGGGGGTCTATACAATGAGCAGTTCTTC
few	TRBV18	TRBJ2-5	15	TRBD1	CASSPGGQALETQYF	TGTGCCAGCTCACCAGGGGGACAGGCGTTAGAGACCCAGTACTTC
-	TRBV14	TRBJ2-3	17	-	CASSQERGSSTTDTQYF	TGTGCCAGCAGCCAAGAAAGGGGCTCCTCCACCACAGATACGCAGTATTTT
-	TRBV18	TRBJ1-2	13	TRBD1	CASSPDRGYGYTF	TGTGCCAGCTCACCAGACAGGGGCTATGGCTACACCTTC
once	TRBV6-1	TRBJ2-7	15	-	CASSPIQGSAYEQYF	TGTGCCAGCAGTCCAATACAGGGTTCAGCCTACGAGCAGTACTTC
-	TRBV7-2	TRBJ1-1	14	TRBD1	CASSLRTGAPEAFF	TGTGCCAGCAGCTTGCGGACAGGGGCACCTGAAGCTTTCTTT
-	TRBV5-1	TRBJ2-5	15	-	CASNRGTPGGETQYF	TGCGCCAGCAATCGGGGTACACCCGGAGGAGAGACCCAGTACTTC
-	TRBV7-9	TRBJ2-5	14	-	CASKLGAAQETQYF	TGTGCCAGCAAGTTGGGGGCGGCCCAAGAGACCCAGTACTTC
-	TRBV2	TRBJ2-5	16	TRBD1	CASSEEGMTGDTAQYF	TGTGCCAGCAGTGAGGAGGGAATGACAGGGGATACGGCCCAGTACTTC
-	TRBV6-8	TRBJ2-5	13	-	CASHGRAGETQYF	TGTGCCAGCCACGGCAGGGCCGGGGAGACCCAGTACTTC
few	TRBV19	TRBJ1-2	12	-	CASSHSGGGYTF	TGTGCCAGTAGCCATAGCGGGGGAGGCTACACCTTC
-	TRBV6-6	TRBJ2-2	14	-	CASSRLGDTGELFF	TGTGCCAGCAGTCGACTAGGGGACACCGGGGAGCTGTTTTTT
few	TRBV7-2	TRBJ2-5	14	TRBD1	CASSKDRGRETQYF	TGTGCCAGCAGCAAGGACAGGGGGCGGGAGACCCAGTACTTC
few	TRBV30	TRBJ1-5	15	TRBD1	CAWSGDSHSNQPQHF	TGTGCCTGGAGTGGGGACAGCCATAGCAATCAGCCCCAGCATTTT
few	TRBV7-9	TRBJ2-1	13	TRBD2	CASTWGGYNEQFF	TGTGCCAGCACCTGGGGGGGGTACAATGAGCAGTTCTTC
few	TRBV7-2	TRBJ2-3	16	TRBD2	CASSPGLAGGADTQYF	TGTGCCAGCAGCCCGGGACTAGCGGGAGGGGCAGATACGCAGTATTTT
few	TRBV7-2	TRBJ2-3	14	-	CASSLDSSTDTQYF	TGTGCCAGCAGCTTGGACTCGAGCACAGATACGCAGTATTTT
-	TRBV7-2	TRBJ1-5	15	-	CASSLVTVLNQPQHF	TGTGCCAGCAGCTTGGTGACAGTACTCAATCAGCCCCAGCATTTT
-	TRBV7-8	TRBJ2-5	14	-	CAGAPGGFQETQYF	TGTGCCGGGGCGCCTGGGGGGTTCCAAGAGACCCAGTACTTC
-	TRBV11-2	TRBJ2-3	16	TRBD2	CASSRGASGETDTQYF	TGTGCCAGCAGCCGAGGGGCTAGCGGGGAGACAGATACGCAGTATTTT
-	TRBV5-1	TRBJ2-7	13	TRBD2	CASSKEPSGEQYF	TGCGCCAGCAGCAAGGAACCTAGCGGCGAGCAGTACTTC
few	TRBV7-2	TRBJ1-2	14	TRBD1	CASSPGGSIVGYTF	TGTGCCAGCAGCCCAGGGGGTAGTATTGTGGGCTACACCTTC
once	TRBV12-5	TRBJ2-1	15	TRBD2	CASGGQRGAYNEQFF	TGTGCTAGTGGTGGTCAGCGGGGGGCATACAATGAGCAGTTCTTC